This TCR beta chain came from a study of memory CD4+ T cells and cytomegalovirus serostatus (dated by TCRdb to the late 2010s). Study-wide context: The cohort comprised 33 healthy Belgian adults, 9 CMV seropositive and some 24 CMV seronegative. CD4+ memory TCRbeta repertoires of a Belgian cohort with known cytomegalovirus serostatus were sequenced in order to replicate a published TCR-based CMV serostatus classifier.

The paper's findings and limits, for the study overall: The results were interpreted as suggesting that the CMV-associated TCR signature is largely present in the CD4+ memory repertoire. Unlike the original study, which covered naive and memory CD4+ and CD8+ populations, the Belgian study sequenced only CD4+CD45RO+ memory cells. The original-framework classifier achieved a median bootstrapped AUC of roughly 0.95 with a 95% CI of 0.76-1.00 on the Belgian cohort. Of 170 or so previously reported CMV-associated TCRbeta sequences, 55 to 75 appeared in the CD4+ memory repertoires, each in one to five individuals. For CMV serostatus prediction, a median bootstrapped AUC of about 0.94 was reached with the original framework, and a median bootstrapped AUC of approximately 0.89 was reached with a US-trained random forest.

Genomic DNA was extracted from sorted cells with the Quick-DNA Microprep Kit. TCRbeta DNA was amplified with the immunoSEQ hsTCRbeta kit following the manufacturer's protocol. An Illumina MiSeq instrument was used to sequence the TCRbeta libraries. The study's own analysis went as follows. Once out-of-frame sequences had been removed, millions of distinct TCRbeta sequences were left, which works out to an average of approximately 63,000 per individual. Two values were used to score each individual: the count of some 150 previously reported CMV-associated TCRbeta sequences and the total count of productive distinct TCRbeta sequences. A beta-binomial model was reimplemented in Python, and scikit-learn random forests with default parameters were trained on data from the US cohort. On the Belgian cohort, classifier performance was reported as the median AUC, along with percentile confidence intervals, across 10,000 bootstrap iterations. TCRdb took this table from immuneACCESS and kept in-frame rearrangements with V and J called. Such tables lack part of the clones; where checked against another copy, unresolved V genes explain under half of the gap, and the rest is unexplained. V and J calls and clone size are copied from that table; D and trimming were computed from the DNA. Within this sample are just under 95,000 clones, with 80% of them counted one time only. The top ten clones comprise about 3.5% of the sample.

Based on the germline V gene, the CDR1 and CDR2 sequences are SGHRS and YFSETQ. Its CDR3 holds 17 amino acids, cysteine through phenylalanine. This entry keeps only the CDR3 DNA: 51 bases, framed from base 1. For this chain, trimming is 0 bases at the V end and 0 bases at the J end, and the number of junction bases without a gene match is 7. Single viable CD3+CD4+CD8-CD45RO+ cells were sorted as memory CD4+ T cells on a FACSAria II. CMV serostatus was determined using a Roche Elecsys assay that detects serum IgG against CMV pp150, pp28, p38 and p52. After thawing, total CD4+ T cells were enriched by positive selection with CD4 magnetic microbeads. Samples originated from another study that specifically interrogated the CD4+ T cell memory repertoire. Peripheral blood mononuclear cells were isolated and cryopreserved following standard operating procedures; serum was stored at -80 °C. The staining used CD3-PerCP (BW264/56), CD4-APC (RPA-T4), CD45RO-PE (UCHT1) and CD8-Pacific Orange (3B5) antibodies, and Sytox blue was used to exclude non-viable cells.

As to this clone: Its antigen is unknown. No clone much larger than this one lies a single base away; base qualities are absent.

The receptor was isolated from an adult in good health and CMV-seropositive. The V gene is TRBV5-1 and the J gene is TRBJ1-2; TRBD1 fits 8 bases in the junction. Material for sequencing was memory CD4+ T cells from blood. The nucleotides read TGCGCCAGCAGCTTGGGGGGGACAGGCGCAACTAACTATGGCTACACCTTC. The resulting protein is CASSLGGTGATNYGYTF.